This T cell receptor (beta chain) derives from a study of OX40 agonist ivuxolimab in advanced cancers. Study details: Participants could have had prior anti-PD-1, anti-PD-L1 or anti-CTLA-4 therapy, and 40% had some. Three patients, one with hepatocellular carcinoma and two with cutaneous melanoma, achieved partial responses. Points from the study as a whole: On average, CD8+ T cells showed a greater number of expanded clones than CD4+.

Concerning this clone itself: The antigen is undetermined.

Using immunoSEQ multiplex PCR, the repertoire was profiled, and TCRdb retains in-frame clones only, with some absent. Here the sample spans more than 25,000 clones, roughly 74% being singletons. This CDR3 has 15 residues. The germline V and J ends were trimmed by 11 bases and 0 bases, with 19 bases remaining between them. Germline V gives CDR1 SNHLY, CDR2 FYNNEI. This clonotype was sampled from an adult with an advanced solid tumor such as melanoma, head and neck, liver or kidney cancer. This chain connects TRBV2 to TRBJ2-5; D is undetermined. The sample was CD4+ or CD8+ T cells sorted from blood, taken in a trial of the OX40 agonist ivuxolimab. CDR3 loop: CASNAVQTYQETQYF. The CDR3 coding sequence is TGTGCCTCCAACGCTGTTCAGACGTACCAAGAGACCCAGTACTTC. The whole variable domain, remainder taken from reference TRBV2 and TRBJ2-5, is EPEVTQTPSHQVTQMGQEVILRCVPISNHLYFYWYRQILGQKVEFLVSFYNNEISEKSEIFDDQFSVERPDGSNFTLKIRSTKLEDSAMYFCASNAVQTYQETQYFGPGTRLLVL.